This TCR beta chain was captured in a study of regulatory T cells in long-lasting Graves disease. Whole-study results and caveats: Patients whose Graves' disease persisted exhibited lower TCR diversity than those newly diagnosed.

Time point given: newly diagnosed GD, antithyroid drugs for less than 3 months. The TCR library was made from RNA that had been extracted from PBMCs in TRIzol. Patients met American Thyroid Association criteria for Graves' disease. In building TCR beta libraries, iRepertoire HTBI primers were used together with Arm-PCR of CDR3 regions. TCRdb reprocessed the multiplex PCR reads via MiXCR and lists one record per CDR3 protein. The sample has about 220,000 distinct CDR3 sequences, around 18% seen once. The CDR3 is made up of 13 amino acids. Germline V gene data show CDR1 as DFQATT and CDR2 as SNEGSKA (reference sequence). This clonotype was counted at least ten times. As yet, its antigen is unknown.

This specimen consisted of peripheral blood mononuclear cells (PBMCs), obtained at new diagnosis, from a patient treated with antithyroid drugs. J is TRBJ2-1 and V is TRBV20-1, with 13 nucleotides matching TRBD2. The receptor was isolated from a female donor with Graves disease. The CDR3 sequence is CSGRTSGRSEQFF. The CDR3 bases are TGCAGCGGGCGGACTAGCGGGAGAAGTGAGCAGTTCTTC.